The 3 T cell receptor beta chains given below trace back to one sample, sequenced in a study of T cells expressing NK-cell markers. TCRdb re-analyzed the 5' RACE reads; it lists each CDR3 protein once, without DNA. The sample table includes about 430,000 distinct CDR3 sequences. Sequencing was done on a sample of blood T cells: a sorted CD56 or NKG2C T cell subset, CD4+ or CD8+ T cells, or bulk PBMC T cells (not recorded which). These receptors were collected from a woman aged 50 to 60 in good health.

CDR3 sequence reads: CSAPGGTEAFF. This chain joins TRBV20-1 and TRBJ1-1; TCRdb reports TRBD1, a call that lacks DNA to check it against. The CDR3 spans 11 residues. CDR1 and CDR2 (germline): DFQATT, SNEGSKA (reference sequence).

The rearrangement joins TRBV7-6 to TRBJ2-2; the TRBD2 assignment by TCRdb is unverifiable without DNA. In germline, CDR1 is SGHVS, CDR2 FNYEAQ. The CDR3 extends over 17 amino acids. The CDR3 sequence is CASSPRTSGRSTGELFF.

This chain connects TRBV13 to TRBJ2-2; TCRdb reports TRBD2, a call that lacks DNA to check it against. The CDR3 has 18 amino acids. Germline CDR1 reads PRHDT; CDR2 reads FYEKMQ (reference sequence). The CDR3 loop is CASSPLGPSGSGTGELFF.